A selection of T cell receptor beta chains follows, all from one sample in a study of cytomegalovirus exposure and HLA in healthy donors. The method was immunoSEQ multiplex PCR; TCRdb's version includes in-frame clones alone and lacks a portion of them. The table has approximately 200,000 clones, 60% to 85% seen once; the top ten hold more than 1.5%. Sequenced sample: PBMCs. The receptors stem from a girl aged 5 to 17 in good health and CMV-seropositive. Both conserved end residues are part of each CDR3. D genes are given only for firm matches. Clone size is stated in some rows and not others, as once, few, many or a class when expanded.

>NA|TRBV19|TRBD2|TRBJ2-3
CASTSRDYVTDTQYF
TGTGCCAGTACCTCCCGGGACTATGTCACAGATACGCAGTATTTT
>NA|TRBV9|TRBD1|TRBJ1-2
CASSFRQGIGYGYTF
TGTGCCAGCAGCTTTAGACAGGGCATAGGATATGGCTACACCTTC
>NA|TRBV21-1|NA|TRBJ2-3
CASSKVAGRSGPDTQYF
TGTGCCAGCAGCAAGGTAGCGGGGCGAAGTGGGCCAGATACGCAGTATTTT
>NA|TRBV19|TRBD1|TRBJ1-6
CASSLQRDSQALHF
TGTGCCAGTAGTCTCCAGAGGGACAGTCAAGCCCTCCACTTT
>NA|TRBV6-5|TRBD1|TRBJ2-1
CASSGTGVLNEQFF
TGTGCCAGCAGTGGGACAGGGGTATTGAATGAGCAGTTCTTC
>NA|TRBV7-9|TRBD2|TRBJ2-1
CASTNAGGRGNEQFF
TGTGCCAGCACCAACGCGGGGGGGAGGGGCAATGAGCAGTTCTTC
>NA|TRBV27|NA|TRBJ1-2
CASSLNGYYGYTF
TGTGCCAGCAGTTTGAACGGTTACTATGGCTACACCTTC
>NA|TRBV11-2|TRBD2|TRBJ2-3
CASSLRASGVGDTQYF
TGTGCCAGCAGCTTAAGGGCTAGCGGGGTCGGGGATACGCAGTATTTT
>NA|TRBV19|NA|TRBJ1-1
CASIGPGAEAFF
TGTGCCAGTATAGGCCCCGGGGCTGAAGCTTTCTTT
>NA|TRBV7-9|TRBD1|TRBJ1-6
CASSPRTGVINSPLHF
TGTGCCAGCAGCCCAAGGACAGGGGTTATTAATTCACCCCTCCACTTT
>NA|TRBV4-3|TRBD2|TRBJ2-3
CASSQRPLLAGGQLDTQYF
TGCGCCAGCAGCCAAAGGCCCCTTTTAGCGGGGGGGCAGCTTGATACGCAGTATTTT
>NA|TRBV10-1|TRBD1|TRBJ2-1
CASSVDRGRFF
TGCGCCAGCAGTGTCGACAGGGGCCGGTTCTTC
>once|TRBV9|TRBD1|TRBJ1-2
CASSGRTSRGPLGGYTF
TGTGCCAGCAGCGGCCGAACCTCCAGGGGGCCCCTAGGGGGCTACACCTTC
>NA|TRBV6-1|NA|TRBJ1-6
CASSEGPGNSPLHF
TGTGCCAGCAGCGAAGGGCCAGGGAATTCACCCCTCCACTTT
>NA|TRBV19|TRBD2|TRBJ2-1
CASRGGNSYNEQFF
TGTGCCAGTAGGGGGGGGAACAGCTACAATGAGCAGTTCTTC
>NA|TRBV5-6|TRBD1|TRBJ2-3
CASSWGQGVNTDTQYF
TGTGCCAGCAGCTGGGGACAGGGGGTGAACACAGATACGCAGTATTTT
>NA|TRBV29-1|NA|TRBJ2-1
CSVGPKLGDEQFF
TGCAGCGTTGGCCCCAAGCTGGGAGATGAGCAGTTCTTC
>NA|TRBV2|NA|TRBJ2-5
CASSEWASDVQETQYF
TGTGCCAGCAGTGAATGGGCTAGCGATGTCCAGGAGACCCAGTACTTC
>NA|TRBV18|NA|TRBJ2-7
CASSPTTQSGYEQYF
TGTGCCAGCTCACCGACGACACAGTCTGGCTACGAGCAGTACTTC
>NA|TRBV6-5|NA|TRBJ1-1
CASSAGFGGNTEAFF
TGTGCCAGCAGTGCGGGGTTTGGGGGGAACACTGAAGCTTTCTTT
>NA|TRBV19|NA|TRBJ2-1
CASSIGNRNEQFF
TGTGCCAGTAGTATAGGTAATAGAAATGAGCAGTTCTTC
>NA|TRBV18|TRBD1|TRBJ1-6
CASSPNPGTGSSYNSPLHF
TGTGCCAGCTCACCGAATCCCGGGACAGGGAGCTCCTATAATTCACCCCTCCACTTT
>NA|TRBV19|NA|TRBJ1-2
CASTLGGVYGYTF
TGTGCCAGTACCCTTGGGGGGGTTTATGGCTACACCTTC
>many|TRBV27|TRBD1|TRBJ2-7
CASRDGTGDPEQYF
TGTGCCAGCAGGGACGGTACAGGGGACCCCGAGCAGTACTTC
>few|TRBV5-4|NA|TRBJ2-5
CASSAGRREYQETQYF
TGTGCCAGCAGTGCGGGAAGGAGAGAGTACCAAGAGACCCAGTACTTC
>NA|TRBV15|TRBD2|TRBJ2-1
CATSTERGPSNEQFF
TGTGCCACCAGCACGGAGCGGGGACCGTCCAATGAGCAGTTCTTC
>once|TRBV7-2|TRBD2|TRBJ2-1
CASSLSGTSGHNEQFF
TGTGCCAGCAGCTTGTCCGGGACTAGCGGCCACAATGAGCAGTTCTTC
>NA|TRBV7-6|TRBD1|TRBJ2-1
CASRGQDNEQFF
TGTGCCAGCAGAGGACAGGACAATGAGCAGTTCTTC
>NA|TRBV30|NA|TRBJ1-4
CAWSTLTGRNEKLFF
TGTGCCTGGAGTACTTTGACAGGTCGGAATGAAAAACTGTTTTTT
>NA|TRBV5-6|NA|TRBJ1-5
CASSHTGGGNQPQHF
TGTGCCAGCAGCCACACAGGCGGGGGCAATCAGCCCCAGCATTTT
>NA|TRBV6-5|TRBD1|TRBJ2-7
CASSPTRTGGYEQYF
TGTGCCAGCAGTCCAACGCGGACAGGGGGCTACGAGCAGTACTTC
>few|TRBV4-3|TRBD2|TRBJ2-1
CASSPDSGGEAYNEQFF
TGCGCCAGCAGCCCTGATAGCGGGGGGGAGGCCTACAATGAGCAGTTCTTC
>NA|TRBV11-2|NA|TRBJ2-4
CASSAGSERGIQYF
TGTGCCAGCAGCGCGGGATCCGAAAGGGGCATTCAGTACTTC
>NA|TRBV19|TRBD1|TRBJ1-5
CASSVGGGQPQHF
TGTGCCAGTAGTGTAGGGGGCGGACAGCCCCAGCATTTT
>few|TRBV11-3|TRBD1|TRBJ2-6
CASSLGDSSGANVLTF
TGTGCCAGCAGCTTAGGGGACAGCTCTGGGGCCAACGTCCTGACTTTC
>NA|TRBV2|NA|TRBJ2-3
CASRAGTGGGDTQYF
TGTGCCAGCAGAGCCGGGACTGGCGGTGGAGATACGCAGTATTTT
>NA|TRBV19|NA|TRBJ1-4
CASSISATNEKLFF
TGTGCCAGTAGTATTAGCGCAACTAATGAAAAACTGTTTTTT
>NA|TRBV27|NA|TRBJ1-5
CASSFEGLQPQHF
TGTGCCAGCAGTTTTGAGGGCCTTCAGCCCCAGCATTTT
>NA|TRBV27|NA|TRBJ2-1
CASSQSSGLWDEQFF
TGTGCCAGCAGCCAGTCCAGCGGCCTTTGGGATGAGCAGTTCTTC
>NA|TRBV2|TRBD1|TRBJ1-1
CASSVTGVGTEAFF
TGTGCCAGCAGCGTTACAGGGGTTGGCACTGAAGCTTTCTTT
>NA|TRBV28|NA|TRBJ2-1
CASSSRGMQFF
TGTGCCAGCAGTTCTAGGGGGATGCAGTTCTTC
>NA|TRBV28|TRBD1|TRBJ1-1
CASSADRGRATEAFF
TGTGCCAGCAGTGCAGACAGGGGGCGCGCCACTGAAGCTTTCTTT
>NA|TRBV29-1|TRBD2|TRBJ2-7
CSVIAGQTYEQYF
TGCAGCGTTATAGCGGGGCAGACCTACGAGCAGTACTTC
>NA|TRBV30|NA|TRBJ1-4
CAWTTNEKLFF
TGTGCCTGGACGACTAATGAAAAACTGTTTTTT
>NA|TRBV4-3|NA|TRBJ1-6
CASSQGSYSGGVYNSPLHF
TGCGCCAGCAGCCAAGGATCTTATTCGGGGGGTGTATATAATTCACCCCTCCACTTT
>NA|TRBV7-9|TRBD2|TRBJ2-1
CASSPGLAGTIGDEQFF
TGTGCCAGCAGCCCCGGACTAGCGGGGACCATAGGGGATGAGCAGTTCTTC
>once|TRBV7-8|NA|TRBJ1-5
CASSFHRGGNQPQHF
TGTGCCAGCAGCTTCCATCGCGGTGGCAATCAGCCCCAGCATTTT
>NA|TRBV7-2|TRBD1|TRBJ1-4
CASSLVGTGAEKLFF
TGTGCCAGCAGCTTAGTCGGGACAGGGGCTGAAAAACTGTTTTTT
>once|TRBV4-1|NA|TRBJ1-2
CASSQEETANYGYTF
TGCGCCAGCAGCCAAGAAGAGACAGCTAACTATGGCTACACCTTC
>NA|TRBV5-1|NA|TRBJ1-4
CASSPRATNEKLFF
TGCGCCAGCAGCCCCAGGGCAACTAATGAAAAACTGTTTTTT
>NA|TRBV10-3|NA|TRBJ2-7
CAISEGQMRDYEQYF
TGTGCCATCAGTGAGGGGCAAATGAGGGACTACGAGCAGTACTTC
>NA|TRBV27|NA|TRBJ2-7
CASSLGRTYEQYF
TGTGCCAGCAGTTTAGGGAGAACCTACGAGCAGTACTTC
>few|TRBV6-1|TRBD2|TRBJ2-7
CASSLTGTSSYEQYF
TGTGCCAGCAGTTTAACCGGGACTAGCTCCTACGAGCAGTACTTC
>NA|TRBV11-2|TRBD1|TRBJ2-5
CASSMTGLVETQYF
TGTGCCAGCAGCATGACAGGGCTGGTAGAGACCCAGTACTTC
>NA|TRBV18|NA|TRBJ1-5
CASSPPGVKNQPQHF
TGTGCCAGCTCACCCCCCGGGGTTAAAAATCAGCCCCAGCATTTT
>NA|TRBV27|TRBD1|TRBJ1-2
CASSLSMGQVNYGYTF
TGTGCCAGCAGTTTATCGATGGGACAGGTTAACTATGGCTACACCTTC
>few|TRBV30|NA|TRBJ1-4
CAWTLWPGGKLFF
TGTGCCTGGACCCTGTGGCCCGGCGGAAAACTGTTTTTT
>few|TRBV15|TRBD2|TRBJ2-3
CATSRKLAGTDTQYF
TGTGCCACCAGCAGAAAACTAGCGGGGACAGATACGCAGTATTTT
>NA|TRBV27|NA|TRBJ1-6
CASSSYNSPLHF
TGTGCCAGCAGTTCGTATAATTCACCCCTCCACTTT